The sequence of this T cell receptor beta chain was determined in a study of cytomegalovirus exposure and HLA in healthy donors. The PCR was carried out with 60 Vbeta primers and 13 Jbeta primers. Some clones are missing from TCRdb's copy, which holds only in-frame ones; the method was immunoSEQ multiplex PCR. In the table there are 150,000 to 200,000 clones, 70% to 80% of which are singletons. The CDR3 is 15 amino acids. Trimming took 0 bases from V and 6 from J, leaving 12 bases between them. Germline V gives CDR1 SGHRS, CDR2 YFSETQ. This clone was detected only once. V and J are TRBV5-1 and TRBJ2-2; possibly TRBD2 for D (5 bases). The receptor's source is a man younger than 35 in good health and CMV-seronegative. The specimen was PBMCs. CDR3 region: CASSLDSLRAGELFF. The CDR3 region has the DNA TGCGCCAGCAGCTTGGACAGTCTGAGGGCCGGGGAGCTGTTTTTT.